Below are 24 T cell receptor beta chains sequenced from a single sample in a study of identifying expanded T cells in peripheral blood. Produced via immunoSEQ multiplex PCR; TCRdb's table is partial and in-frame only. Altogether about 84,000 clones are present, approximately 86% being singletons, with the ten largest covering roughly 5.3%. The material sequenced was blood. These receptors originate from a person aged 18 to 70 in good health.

In DNA form, the CDR3 reads TGCAGCGCTCGGGGGAGTGGACAGGGGAGTAGTCGAGGGCAGTTCTTC. This translates into CSARGSGQGSSRGQFF. The chain employs TRBV29-1 and TRBJ2-1; 9 nucleotides match TRBD1. With 7 bases clipped from V and 12 bases from J, the junction kept 22 bases outside the gene matches. CDR1 is SQVTM and CDR2 is ANQGSEA in the germline V gene. The CDR3 covers 16 residues.

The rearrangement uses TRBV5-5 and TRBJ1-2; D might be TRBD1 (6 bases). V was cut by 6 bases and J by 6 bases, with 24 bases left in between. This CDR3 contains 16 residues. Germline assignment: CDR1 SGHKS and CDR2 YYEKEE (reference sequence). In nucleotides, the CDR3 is TGTGCCAGCACCACCTTTGGGACAACGACCACCCATGGCTACACCTTC. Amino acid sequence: CASTTFGTTTTHGYTF.

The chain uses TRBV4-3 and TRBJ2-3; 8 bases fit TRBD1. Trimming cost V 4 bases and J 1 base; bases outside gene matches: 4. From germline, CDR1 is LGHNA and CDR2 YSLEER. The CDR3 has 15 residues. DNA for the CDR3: TGCGCCAGCAGCCCCCAGACAGGGGGCACAGATACGCAGTATTTT. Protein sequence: CASSPQTGGTDTQYF.

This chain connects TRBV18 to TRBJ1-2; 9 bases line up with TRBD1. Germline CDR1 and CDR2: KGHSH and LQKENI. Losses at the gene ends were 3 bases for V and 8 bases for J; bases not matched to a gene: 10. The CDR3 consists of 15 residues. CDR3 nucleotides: TGTGCCAGCTCACCTGAAACCGGGACAGGGCGAGGCTACACCTTC. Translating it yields CASSPETGTGRGYTF.

CDR3 sequence reads: CASSLAPRGFSEQYF. DNA for the CDR3: TGTGCCAGCAGCTTAGCCCCCAGGGGCTTTTCCGAGCAGTACTTC. The chain has TRBV11-2 and TRBJ2-7; D is perhaps TRBD1 (6 bases). Germline V gene data show CDR1 as SGHAT and CDR2 as FQNNGV. The CDR3 has 15 amino acids. V was clipped by 1 base and J by 6 bases, with 16 bases between them.

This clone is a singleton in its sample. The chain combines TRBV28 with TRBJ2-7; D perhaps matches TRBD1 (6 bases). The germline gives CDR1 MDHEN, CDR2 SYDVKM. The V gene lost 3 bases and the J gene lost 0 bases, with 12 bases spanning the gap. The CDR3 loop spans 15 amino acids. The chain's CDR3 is CASSFQGPFSYEQYF. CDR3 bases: TGTGCCAGCAGTTTTCAGGGGCCCTTCTCCTACGAGCAGTACTTC.

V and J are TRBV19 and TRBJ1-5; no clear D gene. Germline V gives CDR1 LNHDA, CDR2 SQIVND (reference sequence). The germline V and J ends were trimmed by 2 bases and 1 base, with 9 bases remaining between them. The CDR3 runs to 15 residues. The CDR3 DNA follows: TGTGCCAGTAGTATACGTAGAGAAAGCAATCAGCCCCAGCATTTT. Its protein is CASSIRRESNQPQHF.

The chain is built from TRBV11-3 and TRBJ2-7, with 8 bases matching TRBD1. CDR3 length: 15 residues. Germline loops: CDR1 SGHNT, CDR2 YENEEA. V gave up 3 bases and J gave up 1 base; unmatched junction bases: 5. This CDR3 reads CASSFPGQGSYEQYF. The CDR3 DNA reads TGTGCCAGCAGCTTCCCTGGACAGGGATCCTACGAGCAGTACTTC.

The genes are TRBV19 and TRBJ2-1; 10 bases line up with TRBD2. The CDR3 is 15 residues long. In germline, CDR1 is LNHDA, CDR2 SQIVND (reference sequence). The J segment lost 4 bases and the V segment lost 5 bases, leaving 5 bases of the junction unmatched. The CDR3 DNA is TGTGCCAGTAGTGATAGCGGGGGGTCGTACAATGAGCAGTTCTTC. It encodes CASSDSGGSYNEQFF.

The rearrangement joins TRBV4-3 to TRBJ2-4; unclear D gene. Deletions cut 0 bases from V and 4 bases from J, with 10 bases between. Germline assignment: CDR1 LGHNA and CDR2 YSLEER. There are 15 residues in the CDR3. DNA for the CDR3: TGCGCCAGCAGCCAAGAGTGGTCAAGTAAAAACATTCAGTACTTC. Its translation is CASSQEWSSKNIQYF.

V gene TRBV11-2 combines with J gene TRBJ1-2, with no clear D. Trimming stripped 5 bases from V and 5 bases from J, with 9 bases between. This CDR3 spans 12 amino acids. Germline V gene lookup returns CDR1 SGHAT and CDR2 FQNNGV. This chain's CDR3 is CASSRYEYGYTF. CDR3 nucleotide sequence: TGTGCCAGCAGCCGTTATGAATATGGCTACACCTTC.

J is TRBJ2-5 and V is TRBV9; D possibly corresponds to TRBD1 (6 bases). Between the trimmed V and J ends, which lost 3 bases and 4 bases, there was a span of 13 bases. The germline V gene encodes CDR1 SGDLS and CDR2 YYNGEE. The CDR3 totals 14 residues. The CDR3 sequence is CASSAQGQGETQYF. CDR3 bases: TGTGCCAGCAGCGCGCAGGGGCAGGGAGAGACCCAGTACTTC.

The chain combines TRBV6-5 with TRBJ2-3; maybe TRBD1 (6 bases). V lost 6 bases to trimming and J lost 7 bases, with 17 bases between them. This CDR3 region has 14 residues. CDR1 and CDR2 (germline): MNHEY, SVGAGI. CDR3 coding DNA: TGTGCCAGCAGCCGAAAAGACAGGATGAATACGCAGTATTTT. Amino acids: CASSRKDRMNTQYF.

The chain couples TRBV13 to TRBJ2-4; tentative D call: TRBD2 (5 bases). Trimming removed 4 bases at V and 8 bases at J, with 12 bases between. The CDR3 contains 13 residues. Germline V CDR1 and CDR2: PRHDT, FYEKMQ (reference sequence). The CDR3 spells CASSSAQEDIQYF. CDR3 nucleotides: TGTGCCAGCAGCTCCGCCCAGGAGGACATTCAGTACTTC. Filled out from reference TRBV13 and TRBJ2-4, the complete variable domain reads AAGVIQSPRHLIKEKRETATLKCYPIPRHDTVYWYQQGPGQDPQFLISFYEKMQSDKGSIPDRFSAQQFSDYHSELNMSSLELGDSALYFCASSSAQEDIQYFGAGTRLSVL.

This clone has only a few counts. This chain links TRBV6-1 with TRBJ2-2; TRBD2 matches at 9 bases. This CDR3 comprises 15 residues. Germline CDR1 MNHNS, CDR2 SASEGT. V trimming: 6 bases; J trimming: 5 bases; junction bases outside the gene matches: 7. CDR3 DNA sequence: TGTGCCAGCAGAATTAGCGGGGGAGGGACCGGGGAGCTGTTTTTT. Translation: CASRISGGGTGELFF.

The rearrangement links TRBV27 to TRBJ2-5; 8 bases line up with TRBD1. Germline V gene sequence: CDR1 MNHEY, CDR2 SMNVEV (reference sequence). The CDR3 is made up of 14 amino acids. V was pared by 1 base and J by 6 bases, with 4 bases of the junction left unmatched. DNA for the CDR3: TGTGCCAGCAGTTTATTACAGGGGGGTCAGACCCAGTACTTC. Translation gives CASSLLQGGQTQYF.

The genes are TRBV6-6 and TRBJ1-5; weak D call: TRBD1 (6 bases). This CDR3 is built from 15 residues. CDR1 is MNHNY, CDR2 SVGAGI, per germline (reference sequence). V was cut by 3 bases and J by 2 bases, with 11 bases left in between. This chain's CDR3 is CASSYGGAGNQPQHF. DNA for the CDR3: TGTGCCAGCAGTTATGGGGGGGCGGGCAATCAGCCCCAGCATTTT.

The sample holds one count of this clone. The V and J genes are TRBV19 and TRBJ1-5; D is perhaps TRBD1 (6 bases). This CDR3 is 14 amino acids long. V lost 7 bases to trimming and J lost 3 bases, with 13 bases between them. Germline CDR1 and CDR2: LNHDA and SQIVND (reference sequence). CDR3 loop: CASTQGGYNQPQHF. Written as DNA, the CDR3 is TGTGCCAGTACCCAAGGGGGATACAATCAGCCCCAGCATTTT.

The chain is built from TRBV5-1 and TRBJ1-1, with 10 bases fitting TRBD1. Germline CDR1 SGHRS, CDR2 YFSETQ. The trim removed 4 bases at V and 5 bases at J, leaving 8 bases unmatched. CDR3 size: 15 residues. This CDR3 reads CASSDRQGARTEAFF. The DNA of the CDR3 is TGCGCCAGCAGCGATAGACAGGGGGCGCGAACTGAAGCTTTCTTT.

The DNA for the CDR3 is TGTGCCAGCAGTGCGGAGAACTATGGCTACACCTTC. Its protein product is CASSAENYGYTF. This chain joins TRBV2 and TRBJ1-2; D gene unclear. V lost 4 bases and J lost 2, with 5 bases in between. Per the germline V gene, CDR1 is SNHLY and CDR2 is FYNNEI. This CDR3 spans 12 amino acids.

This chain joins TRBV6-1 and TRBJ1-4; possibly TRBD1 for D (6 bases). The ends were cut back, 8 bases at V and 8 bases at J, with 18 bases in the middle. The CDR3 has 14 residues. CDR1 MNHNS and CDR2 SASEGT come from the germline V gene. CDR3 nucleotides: TGTGCCAGCTCCTCAGGGGTTTCGGTCGAAAAACTGTTTTTT. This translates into CASSSGVSVEKLFF.

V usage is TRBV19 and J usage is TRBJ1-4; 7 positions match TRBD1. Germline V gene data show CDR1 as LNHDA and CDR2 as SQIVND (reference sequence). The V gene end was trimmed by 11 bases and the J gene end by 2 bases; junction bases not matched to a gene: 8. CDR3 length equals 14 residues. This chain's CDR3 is CAASGRGTNEKLFF. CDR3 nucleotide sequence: TGTGCCGCCTCAGGCAGGGGGACTAATGAAAAACTGTTTTTT.

CDR3: CAWGQGASEQYF. CDR3 in DNA: TGTGCCTGGGGACAGGGGGCTAGCGAGCAGTACTTC. The rearrangement links TRBV30 to TRBJ2-7; the match to TRBD1 covers 11 bases. V lost 5 bases to trimming and J lost 6 bases; unmatched junction nucleotides: 3. This CDR3 region has 12 residues. Germline CDR1 is GTSNPN and CDR2 is SVGIG (reference sequence).

CDR3 amino acids: CASSGSQLVGLSEQYF. The CDR3 coding sequence is TGTGCCAGCAGCGGCTCCCAACTCGTCGGTCTTAGTGAGCAGTACTTC. The chain carries TRBV5-4 and TRBJ2-7; D is uncertain. This CDR3 contains 16 residues. CDR1 and CDR2 from the germline V gene are SGHNT and YYREEE (reference sequence). V was clipped by 4 bases and J by 7 bases, with 24 bases between them.